These 18 T cell receptor beta chains were all obtained from the same sample, sequenced in a study of graft-versus-host responses after intestinal transplantation. Profiled with immunoSEQ multiplex PCR; TCRdb holds only in-frame clones, not every one. The sample has about 43,000 clones, roughly 94% seen once. Sequenced here: PBMCs, sampled around 48 weeks after intestinal transplant. The receptors derive from a human patient who received an intestinal transplant, so some T cells may come from the graft donor.

This chain joins TRBV6-1 and TRBJ2-5; D assignment may be TRBD1 or TRBD2 (6 bases each). V shed 10 bases and J shed 4 bases, with 16 bases lying between them. The CDR3 runs 13 residues. The V gene's germline CDR1 is MNHNS and CDR2 SASEGT. CDR3 sequence (DNA): TGTGCCACCGGGGGCAGGTCTTTAGAGACCCAGTACTTC. It translates to CATGGRSLETQYF.

V is TRBV7-5 and J is TRBJ2-7; the table gives TRBD1 as D, unverified against the DNA. TRBV7-5 corresponds to a pseudogene. This CDR3 contains 16 residues. Here the CDR3 DNA reads TGTGTCAGAAGTTCACATAACCGGGACAGCCCGTACGAGCAGTACTTC. It is translated as CVRSSHNRDSPYEQYF.

The chain uses TRBV19 and TRBJ2-1, with TRBD1 matching 8 bases. Germline loops: CDR1 LNHDA, CDR2 SQIVND (reference sequence). V shed 9 bases, J shed 5 bases, and the junction held 3 bases outside the gene matches. This CDR3 contains 12 residues. The CDR3: CASRTGNNEQFF. The CDR3, as DNA: TGTGCCAGCCGGACAGGGAACAATGAGCAGTTCTTC.

This clone was observed once. The gene calls are TRBV5-1 and TRBJ2-3; no clear D. Germline V gene lookup returns CDR1 SGHRS and CDR2 YFSETQ. The V end was cut by 0 bases, the J end by 5 bases, with 13 bases between. The CDR3 has 15 amino acids. CDR3 in DNA: TGCGCCAGCAGCTTGGACTCGGCTTGGAGAGATACGCAGTATTTT. This gives the protein CASSLDSAWRDTQYF.

The genes are TRBV4-1 and TRBJ2-7, with 10 bases identical to TRBD1. The V gene end was trimmed by 3 bases and the J gene end by 3 bases; junction bases not matched to a gene: 5. Looked up from germline, CDR1 is MGHRA and CDR2 is YSYEKL. The CDR3 has 15 residues. CDR3 sequence: CASSQPGQGRYEQYF. In DNA form, the CDR3 reads TGCGCCAGCAGCCAGCCGGGACAGGGGCGCTACGAGCAGTACTTC.

The DNA for the CDR3 is TGCGCCAGCAGCCTACAGGGGGCGACACTATCCTCCTACGAGCAGTACTTC. Amino acids: CASSLQGATLSSYEQYF. The genes are TRBV4-1 and TRBJ2-7, with 9 bases fitting TRBD1. Germline loops: CDR1 MGHRA, CDR2 YSYEKL. J was trimmed by 0 bases and V by 4 bases; bases with no gene match: 10. The CDR3 length is 17 residues.

The chain couples TRBV7-2 to TRBJ2-5; D is possibly TRBD1 (6 bases). Germline CDR1 SGHTA, CDR2 FQGNSA. The CDR3 length is 13 residues. V lost 1 base to trimming and J lost 4 bases, with 7 bases between them. As DNA, the CDR3 is TGTGCCAGCAGCTTAGGGGGGCGAGAGACCCAGTACTTC. Protein: CASSLGGRETQYF.

The chain carries TRBV28 and TRBJ2-1, with D possibly being TRBD1 or TRBD2 (6 bases each). V lost 7 bases and J lost 7, with 14 bases in between. The CDR3 sequence is 13 residues long. Germline V gene sequence: CDR1 MDHEN, CDR2 SYDVKM. The CDR3 sequence is CASIVGGGNEQFF. CDR3 sequence (DNA): TGTGCCAGCATAGTAGGGGGAGGTAATGAGCAGTTCTTC.

The gene calls are TRBV28 and TRBJ1-6; D is possibly TRBD1 (6 bases). CDR1 MDHEN and CDR2 SYDVKM come from the germline V gene. This CDR3 spans 14 amino acids. V shed 8 bases and J shed 10 bases, with 18 bases lying between them. Here the CDR3 reads CASFVRGEGSPLHF. DNA for the CDR3: TGTGCCAGCTTTGTCAGGGGTGAAGGCTCACCCCTCCACTTT.

The chain couples TRBV2 to TRBJ2-2; no definite D call. CDR3 length: 11 amino acids. Per the germline V gene, CDR1 is SNHLY and CDR2 is FYNNEI. V dropped 7 bases and J dropped 2 bases, with 2 bases sitting between them. The DNA of the CDR3 is TGTGCCAGCACCAACACCGGGGAGCTGTTTTTT. Translating it yields CASTNTGELFF.

The gene calls are TRBV6-6 and TRBJ2-7, with D tentatively TRBD1 or TRBD2 (6 bases each). Germline V gene data show CDR1 as MNHNY and CDR2 as SVGAGI (reference sequence). There are 15 residues in the CDR3. The V end lost 6 bases, the J end lost 3 bases, and 18 bases lay between the germline ends. In nucleotides, the CDR3 is TGTGCCAGCAGGACCAATGGGGGGCGCTACTACGAGCAGTACTTC. Its translation: CASRTNGGRYYEQYF.

The chain joins TRBV19 to TRBJ1-5, with D maybe TRBD1 (6 bases). V was trimmed by 10 bases and J by 1 base, leaving 17 bases between them. The length of the CDR3 is 15 residues. Germline V gene sequence: CDR1 LNHDA, CDR2 SQIVND (reference sequence). DNA for the CDR3: TGTGCCACGAAGTACGGGACAACCAGCAATCAGCCCCAGCATTTT. Protein product: CATKYGTTSNQPQHF.

The chain carries TRBV5-1 and TRBJ1-1; 7 nucleotides match TRBD1. J gave up 4 bases and V 3 bases, and 6 bases lay outside the gene matches. Germline CDR1 is SGHRS and CDR2 is YFSETQ. The CDR3 is made up of 14 amino acids. This CDR3 reads CASSSKQGTTEAFF. The DNA of the CDR3 is TGCGCCAGCAGCTCAAAACAGGGGACCACTGAAGCTTTCTTT. The full variable domain, rest sourced from reference TRBV5-1 and TRBJ1-1, is KAGVTQTPRYLIKTRGQQVTLSCSPISGHRSVSWYQQTPGQGLQFLFEYFSETQRNKGNFPGRFSGRQFSNSRSEMNVSTLELGDSALYLCASSSKQGTTEAFFGQGTRLTVV.

This rearrangement joins TRBV15 to TRBJ2-5; TRBD2 aligns across 7 bases. The CDR3 extends over 16 amino acids. Germline V lookup: CDR1 LNHNV, CDR2 YYDKDF (reference sequence). The junction had 7 bases not matched to a gene; V was cut back by 1 base and J by 2 bases. CDR3 nucleotide sequence: TGTGCCACCAGCAGAGGCCCGGGAGGCAATCAAGAGACCCAGTACTTC. Its protein product is CATSRGPGGNQETQYF.

The rearrangement links TRBV4-3 to TRBJ1-2, with D possibly TRBD1 on 5 matching bases. CDR1 is LGHNA, CDR2 YSLEER, per germline. V was trimmed by 1 base and J by 5 bases, leaving 14 bases between them. The CDR3 has 15 residues. The CDR3 loop is CASSQVNRPPYGYTF. The CDR3 region has the DNA TGCGCCAGCAGCCAAGTTAACAGGCCCCCGTATGGCTACACCTTC.

The chain employs TRBV30 and TRBJ2-7; the D call may be TRBD1 or TRBD2 (6 bases each). The length of the CDR3 is 14 residues. Germline CDR1 and CDR2: GTSNPN and SVGIG (reference sequence). Trimming took off 0 bases at V and 2 bases at J, with 11 bases between the two ends. The CDR3 loop is CAWSVGGQTYEQYF. The CDR3 region has the DNA TGTGCCTGGAGTGTTGGGGGGCAAACCTACGAGCAGTACTTC.

This clone has just one count. The CDR3 nucleotides read TGTGCCAGCAGCACAAATGGGCCCGCGAACACCGGGGAGCTGTTTTTT. This translates into CASSTNGPANTGELFF. The chain is built from TRBV11-3 and TRBJ2-2; D is uncertain. The CDR3 is 16 residues long. The V end lost 5 bases, the J end lost 0 bases, and 13 bases lay between the germline ends. The germline V gene has CDR1 SGHNT and CDR2 YENEEA.

Details on this clone: This CDR3 is also generated by other DNA sequences in the sample. This chain joins TRBV5-1 and TRBJ1-6; 9 positions match TRBD1. J was trimmed by 7 bases and V by 0 bases; bases with no gene match: 2. The CDR3 consists of 15 residues. Germline V gene sequence: CDR1 SGHRS, CDR2 YFSETQ. CDR3 protein: CASSLGGTGNSPLHF. Written as DNA, the CDR3 is TGCGCCAGCAGCTTGGGCGGGACAGGGAATTCACCCCTCCACTTT.